Below, one T cell receptor beta chain is given with its context. CDR1 is SQVTM, CDR2 ANQGSEA, per germline. The CDR3 sequence is 16 residues long. The V and J ends lost 1 base and 1 base respectively, with 16 bases between them. This record belongs to a study of CD8 T cells in ankylosing spondylitis. As the method for making TCR beta libraries, quantitative 5'-RACE with molecular barcodes was used. From the 5' RACE reads, TCRdb called clonotypes with MiXCR, one entry per CDR3 protein. The top ten hold about a third of the sample, which has approximately 260,000 distinct CDR3 sequences, 15% to 20% seen once.

The sequence was collected from a male donor with ankylosing spondylitis or in good health (not recorded which). This rearrangement joins TRBV29-1 to TRBJ2-5; perhaps TRBD1 as D (6 bases). The specimen sequenced was blood, either unsorted or a sorted T cell fraction (not recorded which). CDR3 bases: TGCAGCGTTGAAGGCCAGCCTGGACAGATCCAAGAGACCCAGTACTTC. Translating gives CSVEGQPGQIQETQYF.